The 21 T cell receptor beta chains below were found in one sample sequenced in a study of T cells in Graves' hyperthyroidism and ophthalmopathy. The investigators amplified TCR beta CDR3 regions from RNA transcripts. First-round RT-PCR of the TCR CDR3 relied on the HTBI primer set. TCRdb re-called the multiplex PCR reads with MiXCR, one entry per CDR3 protein. This sample has hundreds of thousands of distinct CDR3 sequences; around 20% occur once, and the top ten carry about 34%. The material sequenced was blood. The receptors derive from a man aged 30 to 39 with Graves' ophthalmopathy.

This clonotype occurred many times. The chain joins TRBV2 to TRBJ2-7; 9 positions agree with TRBD1. The CDR3 runs to 15 residues. CDR1 and CDR2 from the germline V gene are SNHLY and FYNNEI. Trimming took 1 base from V and 3 from J; bases not matched to a gene: 4. Written as DNA, the CDR3 is TGTGCCAGCAGTGAAGGCTGGACAGGGGTCTACGAGCAGTACTTC. Its protein is CASSEGWTGVYEQYF.

In the case of this clonotype: A much larger clonotype is one base distant, so this may be a read error. This chain joins TRBV5-1 and TRBJ2-5; TRBD1 is a possible D gene (5 bases). The CDR3 is made up of 15 amino acids. Germline values: CDR1 SGHRS, CDR2 YFSETQ. CDR3 amino acids: CANSLGPKQQETQYF. The CDR3 nucleotides read TGCGCCAACAGCTTGGGGCCGAAACAGCAAGAGACCCAGTACTTC.

This clonotype has ten or more counts. The CDR3 DNA reads as TGCGCCAGCAGCTTGGGAGACAGGGGGTTCTACGAGCAGTACTTC. Protein: CASSLGDRGFYEQYF. The chain employs TRBV5-1 and TRBJ2-7; 9 bases are a match to TRBD1. In germline, CDR1 is SGHRS, CDR2 YFSETQ. The CDR3 totals 15 residues. V gave up 0 bases and J gave up 3 bases; unmatched junction bases: 4. Supplemented by reference TRBV5-1 and TRBJ2-7, the full variable domain reads KAGVTQTPRYLIKTRGQQVTLSCSPISGHRSVSWYQQTPGQGLQFLFEYFSETQRNKGNFPGRFSGRQFSNSRSEMNVSTLELGDSALYLCASSLGDRGFYEQYFGPGTRLTVT.

This clonotype was seen a handful of times. The chain recombines TRBV5-1 with TRBJ1-4; D is ambiguous. V was pared by 2 bases and J by 2 bases, with 7 bases between. This CDR3 is built from 14 residues. Germline V gene data show CDR1 as SGHRS and CDR2 as YFSETQ. CDR3 sequence: CASSFGDTNEKLFF. The CDR3 DNA is TGCGCCAGCAGCTTTGGGGATACTAATGAAAAACTGTTTTTT.

The chain couples TRBV29-1 to TRBJ2-1; the D gene is possibly TRBD2 (5 bases). Per germline, CDR1 SQVTM and CDR2 ANQGSEA. This CDR3 comprises 14 residues. V was clipped by 6 bases and J by 3 bases, with 15 bases between them. CDR3 DNA sequence: TGCAGCGTCCCCCACGGGGTAATCTACAATGAGCAGTTCTTC. Protein product: CSVPHGVIYNEQFF.

This clonotype was seen many times. V is TRBV28 and J is TRBJ2-1; either TRBD1 or TRBD2 may supply D (7 bases each). CDR3 length equals 18 residues. CDR1 and CDR2 from the germline V gene are MDHEN and SYDVKM. V was clipped by 5 bases and J by 9 bases, with 29 bases between them. The CDR3 DNA reads TGTGCCAGCAGTCATCGAAAGGGGGCTGCGGGAGATCTTGGTGAGCAGTTCTTC. It codes for CASSHRKGAAGDLGEQFF.

The chain recombines TRBV7-6 with TRBJ1-3, with 8 bases matching TRBD1. CDR3 length: 15 residues. With 4 bases clipped from V and 4 bases from J, the junction kept 6 bases outside the gene matches. Germline V gene data show CDR1 as SGHVS and CDR2 as FNYEAQ. The CDR3 region has the DNA TGTGCCAGCAGCTGGACAGGGTCGCAAGGAAACACCATATATTTT. It encodes CASSWTGSQGNTIYF.

In the case of this clonotype: One junction end disagrees with the germline gene, perhaps due to a read error. This CDR3 is CASSRQGSSYSSPLHF. CDR3 DNA sequence: TGTGCCAGCAGTCGACAGGGAAGCTCCTATAGTTCACCCCTCCACTTT. The chain combines TRBV28 with TRBJ1-6; 7 bases fit TRBD1. There are 16 residues in the CDR3. Germline CDR1 and CDR2: MDHEN and SYDVKM.

At least ten counts were recorded for this clonotype. This rearrangement joins TRBV5-6 to TRBJ2-7; 8 bases align to TRBD2. The length of the CDR3 is 16 residues. Germline V gene lookup returns CDR1 SGHDT and CDR2 YYEEEE. V lost 4 bases and J lost 2; bases outside the gene matches: 11. This CDR3 reads CASSVSSGLAPYEQYF. CDR3 DNA: TGTGCCAGCAGCGTCTCTAGCGGGCTTGCGCCCTACGAGCAGTACTTC.

The sample holds a few counts of this clonotype. The chain couples TRBV19 to TRBJ2-5; D gene uncertain. Germline assignment: CDR1 LNHDA and CDR2 SQIVND (reference sequence). V lost 10 bases to trimming and J lost 2 bases, with 14 bases between them. This CDR3 is built from 13 residues. The CDR3 DNA reads TGTGCCATCCTGGCAGGTCCTCAAGAGACCCAGTACTTC. This codes for CAILAGPQETQYF.

The CDR3 region is CASSSGTPSYNEQFF. For the CDR3, the DNA is TGTGCCAGCAGTTCCGGGACACCATCCTACAATGAGCAGTTCTTC. The genes are TRBV6-5 and TRBJ2-1, with TRBD1 as a possible D gene (6 bases). Germline values: CDR1 MNHEY, CDR2 SVGAGI. This CDR3 has 15 residues. The V end was cut by 4 bases, the J end by 1 base, with 11 bases between.

The chain carries TRBV28 and TRBJ2-7; D is ambiguous. The CDR3 spans 14 residues. Germline lookup yields CDR1 MDHEN and CDR2 SYDVKM. V was shortened by 6 bases and J by 0 bases, with 12 bases between the two germline ends. The CDR3 DNA reads TGTGCCAGCAGCCCAGTGACTGGCTCCTACGAGCAGTACTTC. Residues: CASSPVTGSYEQYF.

Turning to this clonotype: At one end, the junction sequence differs from germline, possibly due to a read error. J is TRBJ1-1 and V is TRBV19; D remains ambiguous. The CDR3 has 17 amino acids. The germline V gene has CDR1 LNHDA and CDR2 SQIVND (reference sequence). This CDR3 reads CASRIGLVGLRNTEAFF. The DNA of the CDR3 is TGTGCCAGTAGAATAGGTCTCGTTGGGCTAAGGAACACTGAAGCTTTCTTT.

Turning to this clonotype: A much larger clone differs from this one at a single base, so this may be a read error. This rearrangement joins TRBV20-1 to TRBJ2-2, with TRBD1 matching over 10 bases. CDR3 length equals 15 residues. CDR1 and CDR2 from the germline V gene are DFQATT and SNEGSKA (reference sequence). CDR3 region: CSASQGQGNTGELCF. For the CDR3, the DNA is TGCAGTGCTAGTCAGGGACAGGGGAACACCGGGGAGCTGTGTTTT.

The chain carries TRBV2 and TRBJ2-7, with D perhaps TRBD1 (6 bases). The V end lost 6 bases, the J end lost 1 base, and 22 bases lay between the germline ends. This CDR3 has 17 amino acids. Germline loops: CDR1 SNHLY, CDR2 FYNNEI. CDR3 in amino acids: CASSPHSSGTQSYEQYF. CDR3 coding DNA: TGTGCCAGCAGCCCCCATAGTTCCGGGACACAATCCTACGAGCAGTACTTC.

The genes are TRBV5-1 and TRBJ1-6; 8 nucleotides match TRBD1. Germline V lookup: CDR1 SGHRS, CDR2 YFSETQ. CDR3 length equals 14 residues. Losses at the gene ends were 4 bases for V and 5 bases for J; bases not matched to a gene: 2. The CDR3, as DNA: TGCGCCAGCAGCGAACAGGGGGATAATTCACCCCTCCACTTT. This translates into CASSEQGDNSPLHF.

A single count supports this clonotype. The chain combines TRBV28 with TRBJ2-7, with TRBD2 matching over 11 bases. J gave up 4 bases and V 5 bases, and 16 bases lay outside the gene matches. This CDR3 has 18 amino acids. The germline V gene encodes CDR1 MDHEN and CDR2 SYDVKM. The CDR3 sequence: CASSATVRLAGFSYEQYF. For the CDR3, the DNA is TGTGCCAGCAGTGCGACCGTCCGACTAGCGGGATTTTCATACGAGCAGTACTTC.

Many counts were recorded for this clonotype. This chain links TRBV27 with TRBJ1-1, with D hard to call. Per germline, CDR1 MNHEY and CDR2 SMNVEV (reference sequence). The CDR3 consists of 13 residues. With 0 bases removed from V and 3 bases from J, the gap between germline ends came to 5 bases. The CDR3 loop is CASSLSMYTEAFF. The CDR3 bases are TGTGCCAGCAGTTTATCGATGTACACTGAAGCTTTCTTT.

This clonotype was observed a few times. V and J are TRBV28 and TRBJ2-3; D may be TRBD2 (6 bases). V shed 3 bases and J shed 6 bases, with 16 bases lying between them. Germline assignment: CDR1 MDHEN and CDR2 SYDVKM. There are 15 residues in the CDR3. CDR3 residues: CASSFGEYRGDTQYF. CDR3 sequence (DNA): TGTGCCAGCAGTTTTGGGGAGTACCGGGGGGATACGCAGTATTTT.

This clonotype was found many times. The rearrangement uses TRBV20-1 and TRBJ2-5, with D tentatively TRBD1 (5 bases). Per the germline V gene, CDR1 is DFQATT and CDR2 is SNEGSKA (reference sequence). This CDR3 has 16 amino acids. The ends were cut back, 1 base at V and 6 bases at J, with 21 bases in the middle. The CDR3 loop is CSARVNRTGTTKTQYF. The CDR3 DNA reads as TGCAGTGCTAGAGTTAACAGAACAGGAACCACGAAGACCCAGTACTTC.

The chain joins TRBV20-1 to TRBJ2-2; D possibly uses TRBD1 or TRBD2 (5 bases each). Germline loops: CDR1 DFQATT, CDR2 SNEGSKA (reference sequence). The ends were cut back, 6 bases at V and 6 bases at J, with 11 bases in the middle. The CDR3 spans 12 residues. In nucleotides, the CDR3 is TGCAGTGCCAACCCGGGGCCCGGGGAGCTGTTTTTT. Translated, it gives CSANPGPGELFF.